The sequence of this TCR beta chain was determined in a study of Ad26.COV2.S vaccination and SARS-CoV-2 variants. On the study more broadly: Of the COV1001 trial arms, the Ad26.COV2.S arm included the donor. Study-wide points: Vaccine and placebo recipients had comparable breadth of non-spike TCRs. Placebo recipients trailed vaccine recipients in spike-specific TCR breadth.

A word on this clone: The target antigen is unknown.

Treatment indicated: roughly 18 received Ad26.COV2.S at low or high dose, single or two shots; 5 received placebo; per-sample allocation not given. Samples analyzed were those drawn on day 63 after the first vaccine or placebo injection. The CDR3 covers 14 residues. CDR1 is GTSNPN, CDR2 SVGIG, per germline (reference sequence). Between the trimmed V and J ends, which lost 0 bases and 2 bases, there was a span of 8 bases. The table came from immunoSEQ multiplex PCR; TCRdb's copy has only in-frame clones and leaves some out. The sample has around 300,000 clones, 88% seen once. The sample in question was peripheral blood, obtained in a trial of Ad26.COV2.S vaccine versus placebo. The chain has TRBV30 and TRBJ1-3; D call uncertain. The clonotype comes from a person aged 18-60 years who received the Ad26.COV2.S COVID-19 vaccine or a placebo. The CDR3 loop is CAWSVGLTGNTIYF. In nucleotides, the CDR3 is TGTGCCTGGAGTGTAGGTCTTACTGGAAACACCATATATTTT.